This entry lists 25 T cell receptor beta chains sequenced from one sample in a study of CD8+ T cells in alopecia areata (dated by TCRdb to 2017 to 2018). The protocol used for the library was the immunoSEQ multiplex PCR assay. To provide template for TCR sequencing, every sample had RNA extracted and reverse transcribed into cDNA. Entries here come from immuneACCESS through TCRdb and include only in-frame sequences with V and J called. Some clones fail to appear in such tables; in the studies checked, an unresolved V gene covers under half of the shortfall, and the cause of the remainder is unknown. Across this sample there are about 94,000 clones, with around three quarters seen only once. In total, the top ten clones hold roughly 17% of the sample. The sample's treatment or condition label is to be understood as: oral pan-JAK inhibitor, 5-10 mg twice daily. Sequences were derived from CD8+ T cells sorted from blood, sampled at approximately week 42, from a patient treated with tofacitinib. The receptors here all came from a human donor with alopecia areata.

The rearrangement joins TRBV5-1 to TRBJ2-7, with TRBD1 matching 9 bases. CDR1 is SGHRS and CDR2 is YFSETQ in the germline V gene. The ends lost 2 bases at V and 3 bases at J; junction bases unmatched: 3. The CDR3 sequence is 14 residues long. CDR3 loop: CASSFEDRGYEQYF. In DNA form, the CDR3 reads TGCGCCAGCAGCTTCGAGGACAGGGGCTACGAGCAGTACTTC.

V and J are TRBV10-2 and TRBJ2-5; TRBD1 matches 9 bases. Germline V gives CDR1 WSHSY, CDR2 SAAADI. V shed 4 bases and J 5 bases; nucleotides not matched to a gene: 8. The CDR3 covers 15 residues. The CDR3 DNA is TGCGCCAGCAGTGCACAGGGGGCCCTCGGGGAGACCCAGTACTTC. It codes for CASSAQGALGETQYF.

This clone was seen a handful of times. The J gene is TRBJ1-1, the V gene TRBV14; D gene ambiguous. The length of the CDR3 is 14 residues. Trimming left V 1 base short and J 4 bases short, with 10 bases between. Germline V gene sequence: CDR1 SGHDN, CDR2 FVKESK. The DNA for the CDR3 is TGTGCCAGCAGCCAAGGAGGGAATCCCACTGAAGCTTTCTTT. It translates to CASSQGGNPTEAFF.

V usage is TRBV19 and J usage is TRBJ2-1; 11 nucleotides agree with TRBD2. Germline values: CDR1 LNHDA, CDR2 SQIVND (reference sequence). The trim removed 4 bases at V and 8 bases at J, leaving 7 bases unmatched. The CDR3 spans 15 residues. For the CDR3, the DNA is TGTGCCAGTAGTACTCTAGCGGGGGGATCGGATGAGCAGTTCTTC. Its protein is CASSTLAGGSDEQFF. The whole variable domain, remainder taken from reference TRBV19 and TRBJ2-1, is DGGITQSPKYLFRKEGQNVTLSCEQNLNHDAMYWYRQDPGQGLRLIYYSQIVNDFQKGDIAEGYSVSREKKESFPLTVTSAQKNPTAFYLCASSTLAGGSDEQFFGPGTRLTVL.

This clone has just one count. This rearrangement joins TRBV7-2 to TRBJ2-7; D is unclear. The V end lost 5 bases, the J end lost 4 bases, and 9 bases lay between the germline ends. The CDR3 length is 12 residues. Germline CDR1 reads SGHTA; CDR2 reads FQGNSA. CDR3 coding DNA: TGTGCCAGCAGCCCCGACCGTTACGAGCAGTACTTC. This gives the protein CASSPDRYEQYF.

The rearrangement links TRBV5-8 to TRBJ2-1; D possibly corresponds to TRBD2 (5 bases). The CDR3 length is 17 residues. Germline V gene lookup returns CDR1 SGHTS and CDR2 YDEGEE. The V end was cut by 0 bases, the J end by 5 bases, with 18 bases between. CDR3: CASSLGLSDERDNEQFF. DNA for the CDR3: TGTGCCAGCAGCTTGGGCCTTAGCGACGAGAGGGACAATGAGCAGTTCTTC.

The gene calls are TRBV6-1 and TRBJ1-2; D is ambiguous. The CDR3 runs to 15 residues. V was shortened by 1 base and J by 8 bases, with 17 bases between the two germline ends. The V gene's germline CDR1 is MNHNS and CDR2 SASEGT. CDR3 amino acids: CASSEGMGYSGGYTF. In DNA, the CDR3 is TGTGCCAGCAGTGAAGGGATGGGCTACTCGGGCGGCTACACCTTC.

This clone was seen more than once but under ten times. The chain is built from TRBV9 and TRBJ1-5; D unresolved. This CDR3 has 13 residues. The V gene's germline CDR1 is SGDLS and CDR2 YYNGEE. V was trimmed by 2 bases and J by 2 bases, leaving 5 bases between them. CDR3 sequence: CASSVQGNQPQHF. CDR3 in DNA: TGTGCCAGCAGCGTGCAAGGCAATCAGCCCCAGCATTTT.

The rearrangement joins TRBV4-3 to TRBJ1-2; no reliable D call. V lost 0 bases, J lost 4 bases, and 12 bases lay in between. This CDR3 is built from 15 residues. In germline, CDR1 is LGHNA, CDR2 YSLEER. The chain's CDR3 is CASSQDRTAAYGYTF. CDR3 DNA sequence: TGCGCCAGCAGCCAAGATAGGACGGCCGCCTATGGCTACACCTTC.

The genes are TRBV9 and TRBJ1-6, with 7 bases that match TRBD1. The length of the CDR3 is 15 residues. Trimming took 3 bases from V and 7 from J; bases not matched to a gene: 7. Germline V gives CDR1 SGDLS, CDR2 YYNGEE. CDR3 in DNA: TGTGCCAGCAGCGAAACCGACAGGGTCAATTCACCCCTCCACTTT. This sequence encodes CASSETDRVNSPLHF.

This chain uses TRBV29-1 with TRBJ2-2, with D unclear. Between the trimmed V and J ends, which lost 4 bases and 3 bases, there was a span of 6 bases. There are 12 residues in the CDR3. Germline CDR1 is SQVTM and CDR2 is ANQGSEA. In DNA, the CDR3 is TGCAGCGTTGTTGGGTACACCGGGGAGCTGTTTTTT. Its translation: CSVVGYTGELFF.

The CDR3 reads CASTGTGAYEQYF. CDR3 nucleotides: TGCGCCAGCACAGGGACAGGAGCCTACGAGCAGTACTTC. The chain employs TRBV5-1 and TRBJ2-7; 8 positions match TRBD1. Germline lookup yields CDR1 SGHRS and CDR2 YFSETQ. This CDR3 comprises 13 residues. V was pared by 6 bases and J by 2 bases, with 4 bases of the junction left unmatched.

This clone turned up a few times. The CDR3 DNA sequence: TGCAGCGGGCGGCAGGGGGCACCTGAAGCTTTCTTT. Translation gives CSGRQGAPEAFF. The chain recombines TRBV29-1 with TRBJ1-1; 8 bases are shared with TRBD1. Germline trimming cut 7 bases from V and 6 bases from J; bases unmatched to any gene: 7. Germline lookup yields CDR1 SQVTM and CDR2 ANQGSEA. CDR3 length: 12 residues.

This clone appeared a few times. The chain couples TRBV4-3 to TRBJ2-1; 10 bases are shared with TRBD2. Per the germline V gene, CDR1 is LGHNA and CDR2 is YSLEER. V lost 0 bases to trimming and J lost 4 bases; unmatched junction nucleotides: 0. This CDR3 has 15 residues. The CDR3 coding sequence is TGCGCCAGCAGCCAAGATAGCGGGGGGTACAATGAGCAGTTCTTC. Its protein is CASSQDSGGYNEQFF.

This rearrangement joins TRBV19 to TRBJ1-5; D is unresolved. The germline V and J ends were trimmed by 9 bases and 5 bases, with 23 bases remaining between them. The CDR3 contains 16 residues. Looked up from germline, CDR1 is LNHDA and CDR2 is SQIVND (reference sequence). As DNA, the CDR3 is TGTGCCAGCGACCAAGGAGGGTTCGGCAATGATCAGCCCCAGCATTTT. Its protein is CASDQGGFGNDQPQHF.

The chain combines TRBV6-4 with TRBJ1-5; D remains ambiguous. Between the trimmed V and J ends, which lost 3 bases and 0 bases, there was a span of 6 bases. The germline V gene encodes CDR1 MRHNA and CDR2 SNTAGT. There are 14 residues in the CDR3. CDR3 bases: TGTGCCAGCAGTGAGGAGTATAGCAATCAGCCCCAGCATTTT. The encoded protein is CASSEEYSNQPQHF.

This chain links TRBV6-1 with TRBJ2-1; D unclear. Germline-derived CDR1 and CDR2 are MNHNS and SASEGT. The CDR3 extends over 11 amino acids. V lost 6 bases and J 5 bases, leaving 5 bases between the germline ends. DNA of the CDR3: TGTGCCAGCAGAGAGAACAATGAGCAGTTCTTC. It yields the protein CASRENNEQFF.

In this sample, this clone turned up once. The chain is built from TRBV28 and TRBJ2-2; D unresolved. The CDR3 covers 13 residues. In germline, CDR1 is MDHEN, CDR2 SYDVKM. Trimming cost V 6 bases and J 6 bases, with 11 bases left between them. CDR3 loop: CASSPGWAGELFF. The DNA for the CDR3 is TGTGCCAGCAGCCCTGGGTGGGCCGGGGAGCTGTTTTTT.

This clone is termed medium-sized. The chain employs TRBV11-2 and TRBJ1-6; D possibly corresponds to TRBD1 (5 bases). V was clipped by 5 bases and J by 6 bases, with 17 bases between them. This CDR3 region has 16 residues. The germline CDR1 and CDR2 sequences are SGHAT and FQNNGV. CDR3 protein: CASSVGGARGNSPLHF. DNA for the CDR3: TGTGCCAGCAGCGTGGGCGGGGCGCGGGGTAATTCACCCCTCCACTTT.

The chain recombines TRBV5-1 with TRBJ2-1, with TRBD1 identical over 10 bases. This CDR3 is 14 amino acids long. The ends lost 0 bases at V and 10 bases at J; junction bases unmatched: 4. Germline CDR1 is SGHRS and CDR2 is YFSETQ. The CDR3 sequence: CASSLDGTGVEQFF. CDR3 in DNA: TGCGCCAGCAGCTTGGATGGGACAGGGGTCGAGCAGTTCTTC.

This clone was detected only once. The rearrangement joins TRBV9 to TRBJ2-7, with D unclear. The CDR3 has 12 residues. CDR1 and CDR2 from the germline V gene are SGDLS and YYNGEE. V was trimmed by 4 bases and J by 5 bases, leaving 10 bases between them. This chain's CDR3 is CASSSTPDEQYF. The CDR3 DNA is TGTGCCAGCAGCTCGACACCGGACGAGCAGTACTTC. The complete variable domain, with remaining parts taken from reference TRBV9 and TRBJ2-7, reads DSGVTQTPKHLITATGQRVTLRCSPRSGDLSVYWYQQSLDQGLQFLIQYYNGEERAKGNILERFSAQQFPDLHSELNLSSLELGDSALYFCASSSTPDEQYFGPGTRLTVT.

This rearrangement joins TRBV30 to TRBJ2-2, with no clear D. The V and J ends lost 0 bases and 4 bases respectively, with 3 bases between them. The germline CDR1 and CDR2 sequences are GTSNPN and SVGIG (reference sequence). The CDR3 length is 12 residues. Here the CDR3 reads CAWSVPTGELFF. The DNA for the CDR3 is TGTGCCTGGAGTGTACCCACCGGGGAGCTGTTTTTT.

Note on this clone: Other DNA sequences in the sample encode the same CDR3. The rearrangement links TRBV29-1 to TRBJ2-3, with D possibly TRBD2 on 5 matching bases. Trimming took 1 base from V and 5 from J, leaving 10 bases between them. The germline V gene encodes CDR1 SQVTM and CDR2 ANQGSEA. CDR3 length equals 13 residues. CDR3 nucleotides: TGCAGCGTTGAAGGGGGAGACCTAGATACGCAGTATTTT. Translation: CSVEGGDLDTQYF.

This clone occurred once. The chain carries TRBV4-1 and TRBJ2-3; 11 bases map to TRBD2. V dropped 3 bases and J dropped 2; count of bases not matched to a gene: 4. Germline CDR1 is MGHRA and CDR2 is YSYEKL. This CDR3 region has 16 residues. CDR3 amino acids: CASSQPSGGITDTQYF. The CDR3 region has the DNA TGCGCCAGCAGCCAGCCTAGCGGGGGGATCACAGATACGCAGTATTTT.

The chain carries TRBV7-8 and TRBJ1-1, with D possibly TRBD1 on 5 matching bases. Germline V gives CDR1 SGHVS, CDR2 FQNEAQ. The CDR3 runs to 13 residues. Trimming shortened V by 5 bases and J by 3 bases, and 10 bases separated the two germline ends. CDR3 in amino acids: CASSRQGHTEAFF. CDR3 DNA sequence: TGTGCCAGCAGCCGCCAGGGACACACTGAAGCTTTCTTT.